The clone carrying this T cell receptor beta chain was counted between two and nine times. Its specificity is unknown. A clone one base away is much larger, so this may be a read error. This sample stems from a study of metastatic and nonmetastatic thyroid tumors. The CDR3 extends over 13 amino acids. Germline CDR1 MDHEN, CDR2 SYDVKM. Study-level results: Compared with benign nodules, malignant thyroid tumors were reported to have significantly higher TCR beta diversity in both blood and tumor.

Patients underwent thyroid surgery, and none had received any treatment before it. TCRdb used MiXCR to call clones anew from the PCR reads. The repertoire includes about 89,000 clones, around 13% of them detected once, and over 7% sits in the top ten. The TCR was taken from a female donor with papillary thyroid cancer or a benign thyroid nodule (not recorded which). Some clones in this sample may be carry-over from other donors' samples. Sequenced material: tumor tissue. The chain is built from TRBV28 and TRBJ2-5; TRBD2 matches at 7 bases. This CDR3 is CASSSSGRETKYF. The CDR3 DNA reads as TGTGCCAGCAGTTCTAGCGGAAGGGAGACCAAGTACTTC.